The 8 T cell receptor beta chains reported below all come from one sample, sequenced in a study of cytotoxic CD8 clonotypes in ibrutinib-treated CLL. The protocol was immunoSEQ multiplex PCR, while the TCRdb copy is restricted to in-frame clones and leaves out a portion. The table lists hundreds of thousands of clones, 70% of them singletons. Sequenced here: PBMCs, sampled after 24 months of ibrutinib treatment. The receptors originated from a human donor with chronic lymphocytic leukemia.

This clone occurred a few times. V usage is TRBV28 and J usage is TRBJ2-4; possible D gene TRBD2, 7 bases. The CDR3 runs to 14 residues. Between the trimmed V and J ends, which lost 3 bases and 8 bases, there was a span of 14 bases. Germline V gene lookup returns CDR1 MDHEN and CDR2 SYDVKM. The CDR3, as DNA: TGTGCCAGCAGTTTCCCGGCGGGGGCGGACATTCAGTACTTC. It specifies CASSFPAGADIQYF.

In DNA form, the CDR3 reads TGTGCCAGTACCCGGCGCTCCGGGCGGAATGAAAAACTGTTTTTT. This codes for CASTRRSGRNEKLFF. The J gene is TRBJ1-4, the V gene TRBV19; no reliable D call. The CDR3 runs to 15 residues. Germline CDR1 LNHDA, CDR2 SQIVND (reference sequence). Trimming pared 7 bases from V and 5 bases from J, leaving 17 bases between.

The V gene is TRBV9, the J gene TRBJ2-2, with D perhaps being TRBD1 or TRBD2 (6 bases each). Germline CDR1 and CDR2: SGDLS and YYNGEE. With 3 bases removed from V and 2 bases from J, the gap between germline ends came to 8 bases. The CDR3 spans 14 residues. The CDR3 region is CASSEGGNTGELFF. The CDR3 region has the DNA TGTGCCAGCAGCGAGGGGGGTAACACCGGGGAGCTGTTTTTT.

This chain joins TRBV7-2 and TRBJ1-5, with D uncertain. The V end lost 2 bases, the J end lost 5 bases, and 10 bases lay between the germline ends. The CDR3 is 14 amino acids. Germline V gives CDR1 SGHTA, CDR2 FQGNSA. The chain's CDR3 is CASSLYSVDQPQHF. The CDR3 bases are TGTGCCAGCAGCTTATATTCGGTTGATCAGCCCCAGCATTTT.

V and J are TRBV28 and TRBJ2-7; D could derive from TRBD1 or TRBD2 (6 bases each). The germline V and J ends were trimmed by 2 bases and 13 bases, with 18 bases remaining between them. CDR1 MDHEN and CDR2 SYDVKM come from the germline V gene. The CDR3 is made up of 13 amino acids. CDR3 residues: CASSLANGRGPYF. CDR3 nucleotide sequence: TGTGCCAGCAGTTTAGCAAACGGTCGGGGGCCCTACTTC.

J is TRBJ1-1 and V is TRBV11-2; D is uncertain. Germline V gives CDR1 SGHAT, CDR2 FQNNGV. Trimming cost V 4 bases and J 1 base, with 10 bases left between them. The CDR3 spans 14 residues. The CDR3 loop reads CASSSGAGNTEAFF. The CDR3 DNA sequence: TGTGCCAGCAGCTCTGGAGCAGGGAACACTGAAGCTTTCTTT.

The chain carries TRBV7-9 and TRBJ1-2, with D hard to call. Germline V gene data show CDR1 as SEHNR and CDR2 as FQNEAQ (reference sequence). This CDR3 is built from 17 residues. Trimming pared 4 bases from V and 4 bases from J, leaving 22 bases between. This CDR3 reads CASSSRSHPALSYGYTF. CDR3 DNA: TGTGCCAGCAGCTCTAGATCACACCCGGCTTTGAGCTATGGCTACACCTTC.

The chain couples TRBV6-5 to TRBJ2-1, with 11 nucleotides matching TRBD1. The CDR3 runs to 16 residues. V shed 4 bases and J 6 bases; nucleotides not matched to a gene: 8. The germline CDR1 and CDR2 sequences are MNHEY and SVGAGI. The CDR3 DNA is TGTGCCAGCAGTTCTTGGGACAGGGGGTCGGGCAATGAGCAGTTCTTC. Translating it yields CASSSWDRGSGNEQFF.